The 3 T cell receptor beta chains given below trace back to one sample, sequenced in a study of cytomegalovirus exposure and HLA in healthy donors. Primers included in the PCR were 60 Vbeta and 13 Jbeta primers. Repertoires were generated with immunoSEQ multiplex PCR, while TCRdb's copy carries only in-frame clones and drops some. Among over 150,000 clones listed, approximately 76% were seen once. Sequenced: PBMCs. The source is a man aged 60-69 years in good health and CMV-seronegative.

Here the CDR3 reads CASSPPHPVLIIAEVAKNIQYF. The CDR3 DNA is TGTGCCAGCTCACCACCGCACCCGGTCCTCATAATAGCGGAAGTAGCCAAAAACATTCAGTACTTC. The chain is built from TRBV18 and TRBJ2-4; TRBD2 might be the D (6 bases). V lost 0 bases and J 0 bases, leaving 27 bases between the germline ends. This CDR3 contains 22 residues. Germline V lookup: CDR1 KGHSH, CDR2 LQKENI. The entire variable domain, with the rest obtained from reference TRBV18 and TRBJ2-4, is as follows: NAGVMQNPRHLVRRRGQEARLRCSPMKGHSHVYWYRQLPEEGLKFMVYLQKENIIDESGMPKERFSAEFPKEGPSILRIQQVVRGDSAAYFCASSPPHPVLIIAEVAKNIQYFGAGTRLSVL.

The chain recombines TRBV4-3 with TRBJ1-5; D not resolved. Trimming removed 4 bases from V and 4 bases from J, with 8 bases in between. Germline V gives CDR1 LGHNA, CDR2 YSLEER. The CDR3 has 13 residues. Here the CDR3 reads CASSRLRNQPQHF. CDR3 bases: TGCGCCAGCAGCCGACTTCGTAATCAGCCCCAGCATTTT.

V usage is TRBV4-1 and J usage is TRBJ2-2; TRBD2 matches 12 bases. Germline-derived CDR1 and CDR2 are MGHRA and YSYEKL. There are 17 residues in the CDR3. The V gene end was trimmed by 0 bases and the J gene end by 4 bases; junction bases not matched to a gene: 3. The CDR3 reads CASSQDPSGGATGELFF. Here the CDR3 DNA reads TGCGCCAGCAGCCAAGATCCTAGCGGGGGGGCCACCGGGGAGCTGTTTTTT.